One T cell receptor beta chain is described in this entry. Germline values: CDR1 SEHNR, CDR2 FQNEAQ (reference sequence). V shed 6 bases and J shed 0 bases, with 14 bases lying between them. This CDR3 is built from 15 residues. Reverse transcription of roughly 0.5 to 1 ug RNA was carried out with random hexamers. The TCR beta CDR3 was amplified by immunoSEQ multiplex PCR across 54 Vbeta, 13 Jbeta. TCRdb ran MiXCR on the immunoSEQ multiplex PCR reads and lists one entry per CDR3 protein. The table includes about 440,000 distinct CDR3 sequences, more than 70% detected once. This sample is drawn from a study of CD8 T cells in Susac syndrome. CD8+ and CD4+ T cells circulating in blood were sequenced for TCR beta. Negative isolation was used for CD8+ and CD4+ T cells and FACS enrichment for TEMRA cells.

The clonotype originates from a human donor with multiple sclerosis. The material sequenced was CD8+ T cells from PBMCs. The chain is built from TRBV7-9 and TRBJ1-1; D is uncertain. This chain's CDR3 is CASRGAGSLNTEAFF. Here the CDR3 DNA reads TGTGCCAGCAGGGGAGCGGGCAGCCTGAACACTGAAGCTTTCTTT.